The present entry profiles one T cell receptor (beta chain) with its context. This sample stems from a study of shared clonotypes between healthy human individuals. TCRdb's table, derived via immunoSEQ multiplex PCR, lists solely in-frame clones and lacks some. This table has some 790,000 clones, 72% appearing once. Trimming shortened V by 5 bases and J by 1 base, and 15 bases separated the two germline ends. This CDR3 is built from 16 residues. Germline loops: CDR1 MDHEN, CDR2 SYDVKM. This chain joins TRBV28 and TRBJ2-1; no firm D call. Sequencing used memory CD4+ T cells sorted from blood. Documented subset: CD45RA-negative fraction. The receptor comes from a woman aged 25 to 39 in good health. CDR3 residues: CASSPMSMMSYNEQFF. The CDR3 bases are TGTGCCAGCAGTCCTATGTCGATGATGTCCTACAATGAGCAGTTCTTC.